This T cell receptor (beta chain) appears in the sequencing data of a study of cytomegalovirus exposure and HLA in healthy donors. Study-wide results and caveats: Presence/absence analyses took donor sequencing depth as roughly uniform. Highest at DRB1 and lowest at HLA-C, TCR association rates differed among HLA loci in a later analysis. Among immune exposure information, only CMV serostatus was available.

Use of 60 Vbeta and 13 Jbeta primers characterized the PCR. Method: immunoSEQ multiplex PCR; TCRdb's copy keeps in-frame clones and lacks some. Here the sample spans under 200,000 clones, roughly 87% being singletons. This clone has only one observation. The antigen is not known. At the time of sampling, donors were nominally healthy, though unrecorded immune exposures were likely. Germline CDR1 is MNHEY and CDR2 is SMNVEV (reference sequence). The CDR3 is 13 amino acids. Sample: PBMCs. The J gene is TRBJ2-5, the V gene TRBV27; 7 bases are a match to TRBD2. The end of the DNA aligns better with TRBJ2-7, so the J call may be wrong. This receptor was obtained from a boy between 2 and 10 years old in good health and CMV-seronegative. CDR3 in amino acids: CASSLWEGREQYF. The CDR3 DNA reads as TGTGCCAGCAGTTTGTGGGAGGGTCGCGAGCAGTACTTC.